This passage covers 17 T cell receptor beta chains from one sample sequenced in a study of shared clonotypes between healthy human individuals. The table came from immunoSEQ multiplex PCR; TCRdb's copy has only in-frame clones and leaves some out. In the table there are under 600,000 clones, 98% of which are singletons. Terminally differentiated effector memory CD45RA+ cells were left out of the naive CD8 fraction, which was CD45RO-negative and positively selected for CCR7. The sample taken for sequencing was naive CD8+ T cells sorted from blood. The receptors were gathered from a man aged 25-45 years in good health.

This chain links TRBV9 with TRBJ2-7; the D gene is possibly TRBD2 (5 bases). Germline values: CDR1 SGDLS, CDR2 YYNGEE. The CDR3 runs 12 residues. V lost 0 bases, J lost 6 bases, and 7 bases lay in between. CDR3 amino acids: CASSVAGSEQYF. CDR3 in DNA: TGTGCCAGCAGCGTAGCGGGAAGCGAGCAGTACTTC.

The J gene is TRBJ2-3, the V gene TRBV30; TRBD2 matches at 7 bases. CDR1 and CDR2 (germline): GTSNPN, SVGIG (reference sequence). The CDR3 is made up of 13 amino acids. V trimming: 5 bases; J trimming: 2 bases; junction bases outside the gene matches: 4. Here the CDR3 reads CAWGLGTTDTQYF. The CDR3 DNA reads as TGTGCCTGGGGACTAGGGACCACAGATACGCAGTATTTT.

The V call is TRBV5-1, the J call TRBJ2-1; 8 bases agree with TRBD2. The ends lost 3 bases at V and 11 bases at J; junction bases unmatched: 19. CDR3 length: 17 residues. Germline-derived CDR1 and CDR2 are SGHRS and YFSETQ. CDR3 nucleotide sequence: TGCGCCAGCAGCTCGGAACCGGGACTAGGCCTCATTGCTAAGCAGTTCTTC. It translates to CASSSEPGLGLIAKQFF.

The chain uses TRBV10-2 and TRBJ1-4; no firm D call. Germline values: CDR1 WSHSY, CDR2 SAAADI. CDR3 length equals 10 residues. Trimming took 9 bases from V and 8 from J, leaving 7 bases between them. This CDR3 reads CARDGEKLFF. CDR3 in DNA: TGCGCCAGGGACGGGGAAAAACTGTTTTTT.

The V gene is TRBV6-6, the J gene TRBJ1-4; tentative D call: TRBD1 (5 bases). In germline, CDR1 is MNHNY, CDR2 SVGAGI (reference sequence). V was trimmed by 0 bases and J by 7 bases, leaving 12 bases between them. The CDR3 runs to 15 residues. CDR3 residues: CASSYSPQRGEKLFF. The CDR3 nucleotides read TGTGCCAGCAGTTACTCGCCCCAGAGGGGTGAAAAACTGTTTTTT.

CDR3 amino acids: CASSPGQGAYNEQFF. DNA of the CDR3: TGTGCCAGCAGCCCAGGACAGGGGGCCTACAATGAGCAGTTCTTC. V usage is TRBV5-6 and J usage is TRBJ2-1; 10 bases are shared with TRBD1. The CDR3 runs 15 residues. The germline gives CDR1 SGHDT, CDR2 YYEEEE. Trimming cost V 4 bases and J 2 bases; bases outside gene matches: 3.

This sequence joins TRBV9 and TRBJ1-2; 7 bases fit TRBD1. The trim removed 4 bases at V and 1 base at J, leaving 4 bases unmatched. This CDR3 spans 14 amino acids. Per the germline V gene, CDR1 is SGDLS and CDR2 is YYNGEE. CDR3 in amino acids: CASSRQGRNYGYTF. Here the CDR3 DNA reads TGTGCCAGCAGCCGACAGGGCCGTAACTATGGCTACACCTTC.

This chain links TRBV9 with TRBJ2-1, with a weak D call TRBD1 (5 bases). The germline V and J ends were trimmed by 0 bases and 8 bases, with 12 bases remaining between them. The CDR3 length is 14 residues. Germline CDR1 and CDR2: SGDLS and YYNGEE. CDR3 coding DNA: TGTGCCAGCAGCGTAGAGGGCAGGGTGGATGAGCAGTTCTTC. Its translation: CASSVEGRVDEQFF.

This chain joins TRBV19 and TRBJ2-6, with a weak D call TRBD2 (5 bases). Trimming took off 2 bases at V and 2 bases at J, with 13 bases between the two ends. This CDR3 region has 17 residues. Germline CDR1 reads LNHDA; CDR2 reads SQIVND (reference sequence). CDR3 in amino acids: CASSIKEARPGANVLTF. CDR3 nucleotide sequence: TGTGCCAGTAGTATAAAGGAGGCCCGCCCTGGGGCCAACGTCCTGACTTTC.

The sample holds one count of this clone. The sample has other DNA sequences that encode this CDR3 too. The V call is TRBV27, the J call TRBJ2-1; D gene ambiguous. Germline assignment: CDR1 MNHEY and CDR2 SMNVEV (reference sequence). V lost 8 bases, J lost 8 bases, and 4 bases lay in between. CDR3 size: 9 residues. Here the CDR3 reads CASGDEQFF. Here the CDR3 DNA reads TGTGCCAGCGGTGATGAGCAGTTCTTC.

The genes are TRBV2 and TRBJ1-1, with TRBD1 matching 7 bases. The CDR3 is 11 residues long. The germline gives CDR1 SNHLY, CDR2 FYNNEI. Trimming removed 6 bases from V and 6 bases from J; junction bases left unmatched: 1. The CDR3 protein is CASRGTAEAFF. The CDR3 nucleotides read TGTGCCAGCAGGGGGACAGCTGAAGCTTTCTTT.

The rearrangement joins TRBV27 to TRBJ2-7; 9 bases agree with TRBD2. Germline lookup yields CDR1 MNHEY and CDR2 SMNVEV (reference sequence). V was clipped by 6 bases and J by 7 bases; unmatched bases: 13. The CDR3 covers 15 residues. CDR3 region: CASSPGTSTSREQYF. In nucleotides, the CDR3 is TGTGCCAGCAGCCCAGGGACTAGCACCTCACGGGAGCAGTACTTC.

V gene TRBV7-9 combines with J gene TRBJ2-2, with 9 nucleotides matching TRBD2. Germline V gene sequence: CDR1 SEHNR, CDR2 FQNEAQ (reference sequence). V was pared by 2 bases and J by 4 bases, with 2 bases of the junction left unmatched. The CDR3 has 15 residues. CDR3 DNA: TGTGCCAGCAGCTTAACGCGGGAGGGCACCGGGGAGCTGTTTTTT. Its protein product is CASSLTREGTGELFF.

V is TRBV11-3 and J is TRBJ2-3; no clear D. This CDR3 contains 13 residues. The V gene's germline CDR1 is SGHNT and CDR2 YENEEA. V was trimmed by 1 base and J by 5 bases, leaving 7 bases between them. The DNA of the CDR3 is TGTGCCAGCAGCTTAGTGGCGGAAGATACGCAGTATTTT. Translation: CASSLVAEDTQYF.

V gene TRBV5-4 combines with J gene TRBJ2-1; D may be TRBD1 or TRBD2 (5 bases each). Trimming stripped 0 bases from V and 5 bases from J, with 15 bases between. The CDR3 length is 16 residues. Germline assignment: CDR1 SGHNT and CDR2 YYREEE (reference sequence). CDR3 nucleotides: TGTGCCAGCAGCTTGGGGGGACGACTTTGGGACAATGAGCAGTTCTTC. This translates into CASSLGGRLWDNEQFF.

This clone is a singleton in its sample. Other DNA sequences of this sample code for an identical CDR3. This chain joins TRBV6-4 and TRBJ1-1; weak D call: TRBD1 (5 bases). V was shortened by 2 bases and J by 6 bases, with 10 bases between the two germline ends. Germline CDR1 is MRHNA and CDR2 is SNTAGT. The CDR3 is made up of 13 amino acids. This CDR3 reads CASSDVQGAEAFF. The CDR3, as DNA: TGTGCCAGCAGTGACGTTCAGGGCGCTGAAGCTTTCTTT.

V and J are TRBV7-6 and TRBJ2-5; 9 positions agree with TRBD2. Germline values: CDR1 SGHVS, CDR2 FNYEAQ. Trimming took 6 bases from V and 5 from J; bases not matched to a gene: 1. The length of the CDR3 is 12 residues. The DNA of the CDR3 is TGTGCCAGCAGTGCGGGGGGGGAGACCCAGTACTTC. Its protein is CASSAGGETQYF.